This is a list of T cell receptor beta chains from one sample in a study of cytomegalovirus exposure and HLA in healthy donors. Generated by immunoSEQ multiplex PCR, the TCRdb table keeps only in-frame clones and is missing some. The sample lists more than 85,000 clones, around a tenth occurring once. The sample consisted of PBMCs. The receptor set was obtained from a man aged 45-65 years in good health and CMV-seropositive. Each CDR3 is given with its conserved first and last residue. D genes are given only for firm matches. Clone size, where shown, is once, few, many, or a class for clones that have expanded.

TRBD1	TRBJ2-4	.	TRBV5-1	TGCGCCAGCAGCTTGGGACAGGGGAACATTCAGTACTTC	CASSLGQGNIQYF
.	TRBJ2-5	.	TRBV7-9	TGTGCCAGCAGCAGGGACTTGCAGTCCCAGTACTTC	CASSRDLQSQYF
.	TRBJ2-1	few	TRBV7-3	TGTGCCAGCAGCTTACTCTCAAATCGACAGACCTACAATGAGCAGTTCTTC	CASSLLSNRQTYNEQFF
TRBD2	TRBJ2-7	few	TRBV7-8	TGTGCCAGCAGCTACCTCGGTAGCGGGAGCGACGAGCAGTACTTC	CASSYLGSGSDEQYF
.	TRBJ2-7	few	TRBV5-4	TGTGCCAGCAGCCGGGGTGGCTACGAGCAGTACTTC	CASSRGGYEQYF
TRBD1	TRBJ2-3	.	TRBV4-1	TGCGCCAGCAGCCAAGAGATAGGGGGCAAAGGTACGCAGTATTTT	CASSQEIGGKGTQYF
.	TRBJ1-3	.	TRBV11-2	TGTGCCAGCAGCTTAGCACAGGGAATAACTGGAAACACCATATATTTT	CASSLAQGITGNTIYF
.	TRBJ2-2	.	TRBV5-1	TGCGCCAGCAGCAGCGACGGCACCGGGGAGCTGTTTTTT	CASSSDGTGELFF
TRBD1	TRBJ1-5	.	TRBV28	TGTGCCAGCAGAACTGACAGGGGGGTGATTAGCAATCAGCCCCAGCATTTT	CASRTDRGVISNQPQHF
TRBD2	TRBJ2-2	.	TRBV15	TGTGCCACCAGCCGTCGACTAGCGGGAGGAGCCGGGGAGCTGTTTTTT	CATSRRLAGGAGELFF
TRBD1	TRBJ2-7	.	TRBV29-1	TGCAGCGCCCAGAGGGCAGGACAGGGCCGGTACGAGCAGTACTTC	CSAQRAGQGRYEQYF
TRBD2	TRBJ2-1	.	TRBV6-5	TGTGCCATCGGAAAGGGCGGGAGTGGATCTGGTGAGCAGTTCTTC	CAIGKGGSGSGEQFF
TRBD1	TRBJ2-1	few	TRBV29-1	TGCAGCGTGAAGGACAGGGTGTCCTACAATGAGCAGTTCTTC	CSVKDRVSYNEQFF
TRBD1	TRBJ2-3	few	TRBV5-4	TGTGCCAGCAGCTCTGGACAGGGAATGGATACGCAGTATTTT	CASSSGQGMDTQYF
TRBD2	TRBJ2-1	.	TRBV11-3	TGTGCCAGCAGCGCCGGGGGACTAGCGGGAGCCTACAATGAGCAGTTCTTC	CASSAGGLAGAYNEQFF
TRBD2	TRBJ2-5	few	TRBV7-9	TGTGCCAGCAGCGGGACTAGCGGGAGTCGGGAGACCCAGTACTTC	CASSGTSGSRETQYF
.	TRBJ1-4	.	TRBV7-9	TGTGCCAGCCAACGTGGGGCAGCGATTAATGAAAAACTGTTTTTT	CASQRGAAINEKLFF
.	TRBJ1-6	few	TRBV6-6	TGTGCCAGCAATGGGCAGGGTAATTCACCCCTCCACTTT	CASNGQGNSPLHF
TRBD1	TRBJ1-4	many	TRBV7-6	TGTGCCAGCAGCCAAGGGGGCAGGGGTGGTGAAAAACTGTTTTTT	CASSQGGRGGEKLFF
.	TRBJ2-7	.	TRBV2	TGTGCCAGCAGTCCGTCCTACGAGCAGTACTTC	CASSPSYEQYF
.	TRBJ2-6	.	TRBV29-1	TGCAGCGTTGAAAACCCGGGAACCCCTGGGGCCAACGTCCTGACTTTC	CSVENPGTPGANVLTF
TRBD1	TRBJ1-1	.	TRBV7-8	TGTGCCAGCAGCTTAGCCGGACAGGGGTCTGAAGCTTTCTTT	CASSLAGQGSEAFF
TRBD2	TRBJ2-1	.	TRBV7-6	TGTGCCAGCAGCTACAGCGGGAGGGCCTACAATGAGCAGTTCTTC	CASSYSGRAYNEQFF
.	TRBJ2-7	few	TRBV5-1	TGCGCCAGCAGCTTGTATCACAACTCCTACGAGCAGTACTTC	CASSLYHNSYEQYF
TRBD1	TRBJ1-1	few	TRBV11-2	TGTGCCAGCAGCAGGCCCGGGACAGGGAACACTGAAGCTTTCTTT	CASSRPGTGNTEAFF
TRBD2	TRBJ2-1	.	TRBV27	TGTGCCAGCAGTCCTCCGGGACTAGCCGGCAATGAGCAGTTCTTC	CASSPPGLAGNEQFF
TRBD1	TRBJ2-1	few	TRBV2	TGTGCCAGTGGACCGGACAGGGGACGTTTTGAGCAGTTCTTC	CASGPDRGRFEQFF
.	TRBJ2-3	.	TRBV11-3	TGTGCCAGCAGCTTAAGGGCGGGCCCACCCCCAGATACGCAGTATTTT	CASSLRAGPPPDTQYF
TRBD2	TRBJ2-1	.	TRBV27	TGTGCCAGCAGGACTTTAGGGCTAGCGGGAGGGTTTTCCTACAATGAGCAGTTCTTC	CASRTLGLAGGFSYNEQFF
.	TRBJ2-3	few	TRBV29-1	TGCAGCGTCCTGGCCGGAGGGAGCACAGATACGCAGTATTTT	CSVLAGGSTDTQYF
TRBD2	TRBJ2-1	once	TRBV7-9	TGTGCCAGCGAACTGCGGGAGGGGGCAGGCCGTCGGATAGGTGAGCAGTTCTTC	CASELREGAGRRIGEQFF
.	TRBJ2-7	.	TRBV15	TGTGCCACCAGCAGAGATCTAGCCGCTACCTCCTACGAGCAGTACTTC	CATSRDLAATSYEQYF
TRBD2	TRBJ2-7	.	TRBV10-3	TGTGCCATCGCGGGACTAGCGGGAGGTATAACCTACGAGCAGTACTTC	CAIAGLAGGITYEQYF
TRBD2	TRBJ2-1	few	TRBV15	TGTGCCACCAGCAGAGATCGCGGGAGCTATGAGCAGTTCTTC	CATSRDRGSYEQFF
.	TRBJ2-7	.	TRBV7-2	TGTGCCAGCAGTGAGACTAGAGGGAGTTACGAGCAGTACTTC	CASSETRGSYEQYF
.	TRBJ2-7	.	TRBV23-1	TGCGCCAGCAGTCAAGTTCTAGCTAGCGAGTTTAGAAGGCAGTACTTC	CASSQVLASEFRRQYF
TRBD2	TRBJ2-5	.	TRBV12-5	TGTGCTAGTGGTTCATCGGGGAGGGCTGGGACCCAGTACTTC	CASGSSGRAGTQYF
.	TRBJ2-2	.	TRBV27	TGTGCCAGCAGTTGGGCGGGGGCCGACACCGGGGAGCTGTTTTTT	CASSWAGADTGELFF
TRBD1	TRBJ2-5	.	TRBV27	TGTGCCAGCAGTTTCTCCCTCCTGTCGGCAGGGGGCTTAGAGACCCAGTACTTC	CASSFSLLSAGGLETQYF
.	TRBJ1-1	.	TRBV28	TGTGCCAGCAGTTTAATACAGGGCGGCACTGAAGCTTTCTTT	CASSLIQGGTEAFF
TRBD2	TRBJ2-2	.	TRBV25-1	TGTGCCAGCAGTGCTCCCGGGACTAGCGGGCCTGGGGAGCTGTTTTTT	CASSAPGTSGPGELFF
TRBD2	TRBJ2-2	few	TRBV27	TGTGCCAGCAGTTTATCTAATCCTAGCGGGAGGGAAATTCCCACCGGGGAGCTGTTTTTT	CASSLSNPSGREIPTGELFF
TRBD2	TRBJ2-3	.	TRBV10-2	TGCGCCAGCATATTAGGTGGGCTAGCGGGCACAGATACGCAGTATTTT	CASILGGLAGTDTQYF
TRBD1	TRBJ2-4	few	TRBV27	TGTGCCAGCAGTCCCCTGGGACAGGGGATGGACATTCAGTACTTC	CASSPLGQGMDIQYF
TRBD2	TRBJ2-1	few	TRBV4-1	TGCGCCAGCAGCCAAGATTCTAGCGGGAGGGTGAGCTCCTACAATGAGCAGTTCTTC	CASSQDSSGRVSSYNEQFF
TRBD2	TRBJ2-3	few	TRBV9	TGTGCCAGCAGCGTGGCACTAGCGGACCTCACAGATACGCAGTATTTT	CASSVALADLTDTQYF
TRBD2	TRBJ2-1	.	TRBV18	TGTGCCAGCTCACCGGGACTAGCGGGAAGTACTGAGCAGTTCTTC	CASSPGLAGSTEQFF
.	TRBJ1-6	.	TRBV18	TGTGCCAGCTCACCACGGACAGCTAATAATTCACCCCTCCACTTT	CASSPRTANNSPLHF
.	TRBJ1-1	few	TRBV11-2	TGTGCCAGCAGCTTGGGAGCCACTGAAGCTTTCTTT	CASSLGATEAFF
.	TRBJ1-2	few	TRBV27	TGTGCCAGCAGGTCTTCAGGGTTAGCCTATGGCTACACCTTC	CASRSSGLAYGYTF
TRBD2	TRBJ2-1	few	TRBV11-2	TGTGCCAGCAGCTCGTACCCCCGGGACTACAACGCTGAGCAGTTCTTC	CASSSYPRDYNAEQFF
TRBD1	TRBJ2-7	.	TRBV9	TGTGCCAGCAGCCCCCACGGACAGGGCACGTCCTACGAGCAGTACTTC	CASSPHGQGTSYEQYF
TRBD1	TRBJ1-2	.	TRBV11-2	TGTGCCAGCAACTTAGGGGACAGGGGGCAGGGCTACACCTTC	CASNLGDRGQGYTF
TRBD1	TRBJ2-5	few	TRBV5-1	TGCGCCAGCAGCTTGGCACCGGGACAGGGAACAGAGACCCAGTACTTC	CASSLAPGQGTETQYF
TRBD2	TRBJ2-2	few	TRBV19	TGTGCCAGCGCACAGGGGATAGTTCTAGCGGGAGCAATCGGGGAGCTGTTTTTT	CASAQGIVLAGAIGELFF